The clone carrying this TCR beta chain was found once. Its specificity is unknown. At one boundary the junction diverges from the germline segment, which might be a read error. Next came a second PCR, run for about 6 to 11 cycles, which used a sample-barcoded 5' primer along with a J-beta primer mix. TCRdb fed the 5' RACE reads into MiXCR, producing one record per CDR3 protein. The sample includes 1.5 million to 2 million distinct CDR3 sequences, 34% of them seen just once. This record comes from a study of blood T cells in healthy people across ages. Study findings and constraints: Among long-lived donors, naive CD4+ cells were more numerous and diversity higher than in aged donors. Older age went with lower TCR beta diversity per million T cells, in a roughly linear way.

The CDR3 runs 17 residues. Germline CDR1 and CDR2: SGHTA and FQGTGA. The chain links TRBV7-3 to TRBJ2-3; 9 bases map to TRBD2. This clonotype originated in a woman in her twenties or thirties in good health. The sample was blood. CDR3 loop: CASSLDLAGPFLDRQYF. The CDR3 region has the DNA TGTGCCAGCAGCTTGGATCTAGCGGGACCTTTTTTGGATAGGCAGTATTTT. The full variable domain, rest sourced from reference TRBV7-3 and TRBJ2-3, is GAGVSQTPSNKVTEKGKYVELRCDPISGHTALYWYRQSLGQGPEFLIYFQGTGAADDSGLPNDRFFAVRPEGSVSTLKIQRTERGDSAVYLCASSLDLAGPFLDRQYFGPGTRLTVL.